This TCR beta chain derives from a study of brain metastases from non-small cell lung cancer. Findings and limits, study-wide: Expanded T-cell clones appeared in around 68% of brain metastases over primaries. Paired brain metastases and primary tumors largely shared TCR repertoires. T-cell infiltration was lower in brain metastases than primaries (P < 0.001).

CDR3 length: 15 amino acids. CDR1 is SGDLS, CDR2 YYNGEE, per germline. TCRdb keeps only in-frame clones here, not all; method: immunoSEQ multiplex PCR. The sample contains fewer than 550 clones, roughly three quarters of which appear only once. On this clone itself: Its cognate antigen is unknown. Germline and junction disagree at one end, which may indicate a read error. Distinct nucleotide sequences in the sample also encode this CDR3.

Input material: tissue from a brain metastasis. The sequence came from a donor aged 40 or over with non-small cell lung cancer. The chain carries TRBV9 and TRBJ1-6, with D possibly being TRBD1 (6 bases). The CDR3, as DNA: TGTGCCAGCAGCGGCCCCGAGGGGGAAAATTCACCCCTCCATTTT. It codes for CASSGPEGENSPLHF.